Listed below are T cell receptor beta chains from one sample, sequenced in a study of early T cells in non-severe SARS-CoV-2 infection. TCRdb itself ran the 5' RACE reads through MiXCR, one entry per CDR3 protein. The sample includes 65,000 to 70,000 distinct CDR3 sequences, under 13% of them seen just once. The sample was whole blood. The receptors were gathered from an adult who was a healthcare worker with PCR-confirmed SARS-CoV-2 infection or an uninfected control (not recorded which). Both conserved end residues are part of each CDR3. A D gene is named only where the DNA matches it firmly. Size tells how often a clone was seen (once, few, many) or the class of an expanded clone, and some rows leave it out.

V	D	J	size	DNA	CDR3
TRBV28	.	TRBJ2-5	few	TGTGCCAGCAGTTGGGAGACGGAGACCCAGTACTTC	CASSWETETQYF
TRBV7-2	TRBD2	TRBJ2-3	.	TGTGCCAGCAGCTTAGGCCAACTAGCGGGAGGTTCAAGCACAGATACGCAGTATTTT	CASSLGQLAGGSSTDTQYF
TRBV18	.	TRBJ1-2	.	TGTGCCAGCTCACCAGGGAGGGTCCGCTACACCTTC	CASSPGRVRYTF
TRBV29-1	TRBD2	TRBJ2-1	.	TGCAGCGTTGGTTCGCTAGCGGGAGAGAGGTCCTACAATGAGCAGTTCTTC	CSVGSLAGERSYNEQFF
TRBV10-3	TRBD1	TRBJ2-7	.	TGTGCCATCAACCCGACAGGGTTGTCCTACGAGCAGTACTTC	CAINPTGLSYEQYF
TRBV7-8	TRBD1	TRBJ2-3	.	TGTGCCAGCAGCAAGCGACAGGGGATGACAACAGATACGCAGTATTTT	CASSKRQGMTTDTQYF
TRBV20-1	.	TRBJ1-2	few	TGCAGTGCTAGAGGTCAGGGTATTCACTATGGCTACACCTTC	CSARGQGIHYGYTF
TRBV6-6	.	TRBJ2-7	few	TGTGCCAGCAGTTACTCGCCCTTTGCCCACGAGCAGTACTTC	CASSYSPFAHEQYF
TRBV11-2	TRBD1	TRBJ2-7	few	TGTGCCAGCAGCTTAGGCCGGGACAGGGGGCCGGGGGAGCAGTACTTC	CASSLGRDRGPGEQYF
TRBV7-9	.	TRBJ2-2	many	TGTGCCAGCAGCTTTAGTGGAACCGGGGAGCTGTTTTTT	CASSFSGTGELFF
TRBV5-6	TRBD1	TRBJ1-1	.	TGTGCCAGCAGCCCGAGGGACAGGGGATTTGAAGCTTTCTTT	CASSPRDRGFEAFF
TRBV28	.	TRBJ1-2	few	TGTGCCAGCAGTCTGCCGGAACTCAGAGGCTACACCTTC	CASSLPELRGYTF